This T cell receptor beta chain was sequenced in a study of early T cells in non-severe SARS-CoV-2 infection. Turning to the study itself: It was bulk RNA from unsorted whole blood that was sequenced, and the chains were unpaired.

Individual cDNA molecules carried attached unique molecular identifiers. TCRdb passed the 5' RACE reads through MiXCR, listing each CDR3 protein once. There are 40,000 to 55,000 distinct CDR3 sequences in the sample; 6.5% to 9.5% occur only once, and roughly 5.9% lies in the top ten. This clonotype has just a few counts. Material for sequencing was whole blood. The clonotype originates from an adult who was a healthcare worker with PCR-confirmed SARS-CoV-2 infection or an uninfected control (not recorded which).

CDR3 in DNA: TGTGCCAGCAGCTCAGACCGGGACAGGAACACCGGGGAGCTGTTTTTT. As protein: CASSSDRDRNTGELFF. The chain combines TRBV11-2 with TRBJ2-2, with TRBD1 matching over 7 bases. The V gene end was trimmed by 4 bases and the J gene end by 1 base; junction bases not matched to a gene: 6. Germline CDR1 is SGHAT and CDR2 is FQNNGV. The CDR3 has 16 residues. Together with reference TRBV11-2 and TRBJ2-2, the CDR3 gives the full variable domain: EAGVAQSPRYKIIEKRQSVAFWCNPISGHATLYWYQQILGQGPKLLIQFQNNGVVDDSQLPKDRFSAERLKGVDSTLKIQPAKLEDSAVYLCASSSDRDRNTGELFFGEGSRLTVL.